The present T cell receptor beta chain was sequenced within a study of vaccination and CD4 T cells after COVID-19. Study background: Samples taken post-COVID came a median about 3 months after diagnosis, ranging from 35 to 161.

Sequencing of cultured CD4+ T cell DNA used the Oncomine TCR Beta short-read assay. In TCRdb, the PCR reads were re-called with MiXCR into one record per CDR3 protein. The table shows thousands of distinct CDR3 sequences, with roughly 23% occurring only once. The V and J ends lost 6 bases and 4 bases, in that order; junction bases with no gene match: 7. This CDR3 region has 14 residues. The germline V gene has CDR1 MNHNS and CDR2 SASEGT. The treatment is: approximately nine-day PBMC culture with coronavirus spike peptide pools or control peptides (ViraFEST assay). Per-well cultures of two million PBMCs received around 10 IU/ml IL-2 and around 9.3 ug/ml peptide pools. Notes on this clonotype: Antigen specificity is unknown.

This TCR came from a human donor with COVID-19. Sequenced input: cultured CD4+ T cells from blood. The V gene is TRBV6-1, the J gene TRBJ1-1; TRBD1 matches at 8 bases. CDR3 DNA sequence: TGTGCCAGCAGGTCGACAGGGGACTTCACTGAAGCTTTCTTT. It translates to CASRSTGDFTEAFF.